The 9 T cell receptor beta chains given below trace back to one sample, sequenced in a study of cytomegalovirus exposure and HLA in healthy donors. The study ran its PCR with 60 Vbeta and 13 Jbeta primers. The repertoire was sequenced with immunoSEQ multiplex PCR; TCRdb's copy has only in-frame clones and lacks some. The sample has 95,000 to 100,000 clones, under 85% seen once. Sequencing was done on a sample of PBMCs. These receptors originate from a woman aged 35 to 49 in good health and CMV-seronegative.

This chain connects TRBV19 to TRBJ2-2; D may be TRBD2 (6 bases). CDR3 length: 16 residues. Germline CDR1 LNHDA, CDR2 SQIVND (reference sequence). The germline V and J ends were trimmed by 2 bases and 4 bases, with 14 bases remaining between them. The CDR3 is CASSIRPGLPTGELFF. The CDR3 DNA reads TGTGCCAGTAGTATACGGCCGGGACTCCCCACCGGGGAGCTGTTTTTT.

The chain recombines TRBV11-2 with TRBJ2-3; 8 positions agree with TRBD2. Per germline, CDR1 SGHAT and CDR2 FQNNGV. This CDR3 has 16 amino acids. Trimming at V came to 3 bases and at J to 4 bases, leaving 9 bases not matched to a gene. The CDR3 region is CASSFFRGGESDTQYF. CDR3 DNA sequence: TGTGCCAGCAGCTTTTTTCGGGGGGGGGAATCAGATACGCAGTATTTT.

The rearrangement links TRBV4-3 to TRBJ1-4, with D hard to call. V shed 1 base and J shed 0 bases, with 9 bases lying between them. CDR1 is LGHNA and CDR2 is YSLEER in the germline V gene. The CDR3 totals 16 residues. The CDR3 region has the DNA TGCGCCAGCAGCCAAGGATGGCGGGCAACTAATGAAAAACTGTTTTTT. It yields the protein CASSQGWRATNEKLFF.

The chain couples TRBV15 to TRBJ1-5; D might be TRBD1 (6 bases). The CDR3 covers 14 residues. Germline assignment: CDR1 LNHNV and CDR2 YYDKDF (reference sequence). Trimming removed 0 bases at V and 6 bases at J, with 9 bases between. The CDR3 coding sequence is TGTGCCACCAGCAGAGATTTAGGGGGTCAGCCCCAGCATTTT. This gives the protein CATSRDLGGQPQHF. Supplemented by reference TRBV15 and TRBJ1-5, the full variable domain reads DAMVIQNPRYQVTQFGKPVTLSCSQTLNHNVMYWYQQKSSQAPKLLFHYYDKDFNNEADTPDNFQSRRPNTSFCFLDIRSPGLGDTAMYLCATSRDLGGQPQHFGDGTRLSIL.

This rearrangement joins TRBV7-8 to TRBJ1-5; TRBD1 is a possible D gene (6 bases). The CDR3 is 13 residues long. The germline CDR1 and CDR2 sequences are SGHVS and FQNEAQ. V lost 5 bases and J lost 6, with 11 bases in between. The CDR3 loop is CASSPRTAQPQHF. Here the CDR3 DNA reads TGTGCCAGCAGCCCACGGACAGCTCAGCCCCAGCATTTT. Full variable domain (outside the CDR3, taken from reference TRBV7-8 and TRBJ1-5): GAGVSQSPRYKVAKRGQDVALRCDPISGHVSLFWYQQALGQGPEFLTYFQNEAQLDKSGLPSDRFFAERPEGSVSTLKIQRTQQEDSAVYLCASSPRTAQPQHFGDGTRLSIL.

This CDR3 is CASSREGGYEQYF. The CDR3 DNA reads TGTGCTAGTTCGAGGGAGGGGGGCTACGAGCAGTACTTC. This chain joins TRBV12-5 and TRBJ2-5, with D perhaps matching TRBD2 (7 bases). The end of the DNA is better explained by TRBJ2-7, so the J call may be wrong. The CDR3 has 13 amino acids. Germline V gene sequence: CDR1 LGHNT, CDR2 FRNRAP.

The rearrangement uses TRBV19 and TRBJ2-1; TRBD2 agrees at 12 bases. V gave up 8 bases and J gave up 1 base; unmatched junction bases: 9. Germline V CDR1 and CDR2: LNHDA, SQIVND (reference sequence). The CDR3 is 17 amino acids. CDR3 sequence reads: CASSSSGREGSYNEQFF. DNA for the CDR3: TGTGCCAGTTCTTCTAGCGGGAGGGAGGGGTCCTACAATGAGCAGTTCTTC.

In nucleotides, the CDR3 is TGCGCCAGCATAAAGAGTAGACAGCACTCTGGAAACACCATATATTTT. Translation gives CASIKSRQHSGNTIYF. The rearrangement uses TRBV10-1 and TRBJ1-3; a possible D gene is TRBD1 (5 bases). CDR3 length: 16 amino acids. The germline V gene has CDR1 WNHNN and CDR2 SYGVQD (reference sequence). The germline V and J ends were trimmed by 7 bases and 0 bases, with 16 bases remaining between them.

The J gene is TRBJ2-1, the V gene TRBV28; 8 nucleotides line up with TRBD2. The CDR3 is 14 residues long. The germline CDR1 and CDR2 sequences are MDHEN and SYDVKM. Trimming at V came to 4 bases and at J to 13 bases, leaving 12 bases not matched to a gene. The CDR3 nucleotides are TGTGCCAGCAGTTCAGTCTTGAGCGGGAGTGGACAGTTCTTC. Its translation is CASSSVLSGSGQFF.